This TCR beta chain was sequenced during a study of blood T cell repertoires in COVID-19. Study in general: Samples representing acute and convalescent COVID-19 were sourced from the United States, Italy and Spain. The cDNA or gDNA used as material had been derived from T cells, B-cell-depleted T cells, or PBMCs.

J gave up 5 bases and V 6 bases, and 5 bases lay outside the gene matches. The length of the CDR3 is 14 residues. CDR1 and CDR2 from the germline V gene are KGHSH and LQKENI. Original data processing: Nucleated cell number was recorded as an estimate derived from reference gene primer amplification. The method was immunoSEQ multiplex PCR; TCRdb's version includes in-frame clones alone and lacks a portion of them. V and J calls and clone size are given by that table; D and trimming were obtained from the DNA. Found here are under 170,000 clones, approximately 90% of them singletons; the top ten hold 3.5% to 5%.

This receptor was obtained from an older woman with active or convalescent COVID-19. The chain is built from TRBV18 and TRBJ2-1; 9 nucleotides line up with TRBD1. Input material: peripheral blood. This CDR3 reads CASSVRQGDNEQFF. The CDR3 coding sequence is TGTGCCAGCTCCGTGAGACAGGGGGACAATGAGCAGTTCTTC.